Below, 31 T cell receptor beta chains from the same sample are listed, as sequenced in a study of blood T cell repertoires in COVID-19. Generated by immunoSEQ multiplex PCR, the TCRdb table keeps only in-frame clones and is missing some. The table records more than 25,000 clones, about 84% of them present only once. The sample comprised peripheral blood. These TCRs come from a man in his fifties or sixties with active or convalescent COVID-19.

Here the CDR3 DNA reads TGCGCCAGCAGCCGCGACAGCTATGGCTACACCTTC. This codes for CASSRDSYGYTF. V is TRBV5-1 and J is TRBJ1-2; TRBD1 is a possible D gene (5 bases). CDR1 and CDR2 from the germline V gene are SGHRS and YFSETQ. V was shortened by 4 bases and J by 4 bases, with 8 bases between the two germline ends. The CDR3 has 12 amino acids.

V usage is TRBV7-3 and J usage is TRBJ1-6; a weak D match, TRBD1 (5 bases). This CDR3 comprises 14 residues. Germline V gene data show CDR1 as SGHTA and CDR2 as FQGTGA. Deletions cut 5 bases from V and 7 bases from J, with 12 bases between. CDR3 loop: CASSRQGMNSPLHF. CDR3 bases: TGTGCCAGCAGCCGGCAGGGAATGAATTCACCCCTCCACTTT.

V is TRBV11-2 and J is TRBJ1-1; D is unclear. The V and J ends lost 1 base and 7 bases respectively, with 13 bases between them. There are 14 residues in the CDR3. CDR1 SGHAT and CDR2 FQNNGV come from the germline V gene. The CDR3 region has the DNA TGTGCCAGCAGCTTAGGGTTGGTGAGTTATGAAGCTTTCTTT. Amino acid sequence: CASSLGLVSYEAFF.

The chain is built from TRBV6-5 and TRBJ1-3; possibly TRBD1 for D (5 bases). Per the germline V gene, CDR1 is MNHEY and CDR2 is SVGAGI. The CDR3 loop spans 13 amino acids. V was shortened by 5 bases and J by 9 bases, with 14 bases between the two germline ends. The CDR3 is CASSPELGLTIYF. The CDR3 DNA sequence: TGTGCCAGCAGTCCCGAGTTGGGGCTCACCATATATTTT.

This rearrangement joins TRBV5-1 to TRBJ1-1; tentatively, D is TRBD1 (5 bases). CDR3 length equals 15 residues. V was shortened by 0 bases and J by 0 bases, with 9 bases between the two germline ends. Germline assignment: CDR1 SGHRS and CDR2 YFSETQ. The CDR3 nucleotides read TGCGCCAGCAGCTTGGCGGGGGGAATGAACACTGAAGCTTTCTTT. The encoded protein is CASSLAGGMNTEAFF.

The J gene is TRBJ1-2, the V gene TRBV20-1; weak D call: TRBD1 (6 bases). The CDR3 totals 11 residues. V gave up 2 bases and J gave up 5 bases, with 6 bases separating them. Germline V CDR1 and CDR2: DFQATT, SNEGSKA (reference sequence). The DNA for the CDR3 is TGCAGTGCTAGACAGGGGTATGGCTACACCTTC. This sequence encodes CSARQGYGYTF.

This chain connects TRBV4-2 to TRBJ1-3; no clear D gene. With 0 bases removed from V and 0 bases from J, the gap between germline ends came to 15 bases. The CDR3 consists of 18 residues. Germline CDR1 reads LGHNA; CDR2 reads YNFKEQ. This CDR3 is CASSQELRFGGSGNTIYF. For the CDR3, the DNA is TGTGCCAGCAGCCAAGAGTTGAGGTTTGGTGGCTCTGGAAACACCATATATTTT.

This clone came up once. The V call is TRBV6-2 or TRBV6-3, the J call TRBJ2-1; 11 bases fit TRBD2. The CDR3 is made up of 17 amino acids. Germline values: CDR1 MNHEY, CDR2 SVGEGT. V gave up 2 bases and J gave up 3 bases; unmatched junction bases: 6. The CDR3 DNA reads TGTGCCAGCAGTTACGGGAAGGGACTAGCGGTCTACAATGAGCAGTTCTTC. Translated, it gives CASSYGKGLAVYNEQFF.

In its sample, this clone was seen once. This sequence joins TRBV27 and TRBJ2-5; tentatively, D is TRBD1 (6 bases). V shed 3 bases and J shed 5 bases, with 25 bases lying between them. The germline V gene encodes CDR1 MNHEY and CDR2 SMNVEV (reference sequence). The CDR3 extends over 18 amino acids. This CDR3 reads CASSLLRAVGGPQETQYF. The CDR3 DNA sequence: TGTGCCAGCAGTTTGCTTAGGGCCGTTGGGGGCCCCCAGGAGACCCAGTACTTC.

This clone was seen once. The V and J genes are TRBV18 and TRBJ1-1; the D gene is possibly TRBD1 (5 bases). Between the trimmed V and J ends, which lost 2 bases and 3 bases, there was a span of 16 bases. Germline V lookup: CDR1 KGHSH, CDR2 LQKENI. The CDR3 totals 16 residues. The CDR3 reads CASSPRQGEQDTEAFF. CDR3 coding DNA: TGTGCCAGCTCACCAAGGCAAGGGGAACAGGACACTGAAGCTTTCTTT.

CDR3 coding DNA: TGTGCCTGGACTCCCCGGGAGTTTGCCGATACGCAGTATTTT. It translates to CAWTPREFADTQYF. The J gene is TRBJ2-3, the V gene TRBV30; maybe TRBD2 (6 bases). The CDR3 length is 14 residues. From germline, CDR1 is GTSNPN and CDR2 SVGIG (reference sequence). V lost 4 bases to trimming and J lost 6 bases, with 17 bases between them.

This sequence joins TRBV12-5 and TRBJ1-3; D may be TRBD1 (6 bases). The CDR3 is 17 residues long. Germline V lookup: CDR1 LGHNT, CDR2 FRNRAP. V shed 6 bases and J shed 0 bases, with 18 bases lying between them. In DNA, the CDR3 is TGTGCTAGTGGGCAACCACCGGGACATATCTCTGGAAACACCATATATTTT. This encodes CASGQPPGHISGNTIYF.

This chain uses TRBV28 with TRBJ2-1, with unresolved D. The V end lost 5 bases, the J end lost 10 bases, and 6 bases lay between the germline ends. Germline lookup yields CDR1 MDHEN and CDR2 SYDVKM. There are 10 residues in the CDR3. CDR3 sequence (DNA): TGTGCCAGCAGTACCAGGGAGCAGTTCTTC. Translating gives CASSTREQFF.

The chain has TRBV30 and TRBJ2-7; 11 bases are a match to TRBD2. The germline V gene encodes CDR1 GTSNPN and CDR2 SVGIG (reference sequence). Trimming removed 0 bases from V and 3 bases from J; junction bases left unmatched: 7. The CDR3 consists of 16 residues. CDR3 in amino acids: CAWSVGRLAGNYEQYF. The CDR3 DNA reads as TGTGCCTGGAGTGTAGGGCGACTAGCGGGGAACTACGAGCAGTACTTC. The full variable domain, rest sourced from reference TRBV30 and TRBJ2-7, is SQTIHQWPATLVQPVGSPLSLECTVEGTSNPNLYWYRQAAGRGLQLLFYSVGIGQISSEVPQNLSASRPQDRQFILSSKKLLLSDSGFYLCAWSVGRLAGNYEQYFGPGTRLTVT.

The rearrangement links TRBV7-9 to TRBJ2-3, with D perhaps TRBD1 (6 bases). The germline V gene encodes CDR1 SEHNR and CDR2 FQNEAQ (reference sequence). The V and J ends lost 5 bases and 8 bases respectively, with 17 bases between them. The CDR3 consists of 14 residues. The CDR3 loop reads CASSARQATGTQYF. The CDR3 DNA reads TGTGCCAGCAGCGCCAGACAGGCTACGGGTACGCAGTATTTT.

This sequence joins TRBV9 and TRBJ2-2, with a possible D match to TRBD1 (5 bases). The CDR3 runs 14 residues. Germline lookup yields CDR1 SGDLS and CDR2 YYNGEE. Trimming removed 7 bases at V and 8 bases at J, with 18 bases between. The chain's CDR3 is CASSGRASPGELFF. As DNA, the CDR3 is TGTGCCAGCTCCGGCAGGGCAAGTCCAGGGGAGCTGTTTTTT.

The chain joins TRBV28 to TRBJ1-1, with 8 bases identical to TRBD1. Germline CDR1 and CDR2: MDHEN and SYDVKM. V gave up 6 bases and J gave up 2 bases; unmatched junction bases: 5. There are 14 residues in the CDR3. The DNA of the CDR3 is TGTGCCAGCAGACAACAGGGGGTTAACACTGAAGCTTTCTTT. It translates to CASRQQGVNTEAFF.

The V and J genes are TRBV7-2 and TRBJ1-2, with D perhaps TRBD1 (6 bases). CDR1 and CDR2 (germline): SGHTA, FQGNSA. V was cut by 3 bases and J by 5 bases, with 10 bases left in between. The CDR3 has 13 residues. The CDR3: CASSLDSWYGYTF. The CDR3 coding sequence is TGTGCCAGCAGCTTGGACAGTTGGTATGGCTACACCTTC.

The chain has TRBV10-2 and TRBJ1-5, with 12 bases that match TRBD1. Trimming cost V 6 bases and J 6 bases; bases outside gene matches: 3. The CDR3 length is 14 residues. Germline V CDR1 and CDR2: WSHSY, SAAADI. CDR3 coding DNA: TGCGCCAGCAGAGGGACAGGGGGCGGTCAGCCCCAGCATTTT. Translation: CASRGTGGGQPQHF.

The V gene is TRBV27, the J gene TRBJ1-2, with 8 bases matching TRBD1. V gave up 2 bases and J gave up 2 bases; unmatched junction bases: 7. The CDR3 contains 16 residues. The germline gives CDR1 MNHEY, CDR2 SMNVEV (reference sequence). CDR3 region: CASSLRQGPSNYGYTF. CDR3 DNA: TGTGCCAGCAGTTTAAGACAGGGGCCGAGCAACTATGGCTACACCTTC.

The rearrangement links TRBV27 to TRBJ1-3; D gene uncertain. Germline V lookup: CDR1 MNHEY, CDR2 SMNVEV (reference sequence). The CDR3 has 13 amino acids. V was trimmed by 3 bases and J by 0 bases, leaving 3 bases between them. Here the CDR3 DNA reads TGTGCCAGCAGTTTTAGCTCTGGAAACACCATATATTTT. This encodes CASSFSSGNTIYF.

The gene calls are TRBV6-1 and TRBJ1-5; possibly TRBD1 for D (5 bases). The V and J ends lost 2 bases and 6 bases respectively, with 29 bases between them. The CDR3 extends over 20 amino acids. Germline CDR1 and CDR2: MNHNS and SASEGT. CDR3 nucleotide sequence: TGTGCCAGCAGTGAAAGGCCCCCGGACCCGGCGGGACTCGCAGCTCAGCCCCAGCATTTT. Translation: CASSERPPDPAGLAAQPQHF.

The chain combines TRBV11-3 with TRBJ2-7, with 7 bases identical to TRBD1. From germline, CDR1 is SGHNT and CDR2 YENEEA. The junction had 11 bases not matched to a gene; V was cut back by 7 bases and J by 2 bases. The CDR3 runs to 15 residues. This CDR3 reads CASTTGGQETYEQYF. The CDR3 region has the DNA TGTGCCAGCACCACCGGAGGACAGGAGACCTACGAGCAGTACTTC.

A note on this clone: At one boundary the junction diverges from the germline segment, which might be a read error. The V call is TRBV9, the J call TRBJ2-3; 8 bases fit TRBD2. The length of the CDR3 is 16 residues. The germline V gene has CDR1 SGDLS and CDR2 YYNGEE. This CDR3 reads CARSVARTGGADTQYF. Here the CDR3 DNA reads TGTGCCCGCAGCGTAGCCCGGACGGGGGGGGCAGATACGCAGTATTTT.

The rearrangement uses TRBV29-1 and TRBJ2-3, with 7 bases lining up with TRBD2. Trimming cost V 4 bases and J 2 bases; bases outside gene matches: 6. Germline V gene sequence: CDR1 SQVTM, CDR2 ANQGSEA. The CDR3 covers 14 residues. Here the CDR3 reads CSVGEGGFTDTQYF. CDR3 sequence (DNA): TGCAGCGTTGGGGAGGGCGGATTCACAGATACGCAGTATTTT.

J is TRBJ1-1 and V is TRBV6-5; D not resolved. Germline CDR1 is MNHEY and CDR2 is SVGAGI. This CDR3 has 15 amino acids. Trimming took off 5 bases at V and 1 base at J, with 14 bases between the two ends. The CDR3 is CASSKERVKNTEAFF. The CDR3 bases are TGTGCCAGCAGTAAGGAGCGGGTCAAGAACACTGAAGCTTTCTTT.

The CDR3 is CASSVSPHVGEQYF. DNA of the CDR3: TGTGCCAGTAGTGTGTCTCCGCACGTCGGGGAGCAGTACTTC. The V and J genes are TRBV19 and TRBJ2-7; D not resolved. This CDR3 has 14 amino acids. Trimming pared 5 bases from V and 7 bases from J, leaving 18 bases between. Germline V gene data show CDR1 as LNHDA and CDR2 as SQIVND (reference sequence).

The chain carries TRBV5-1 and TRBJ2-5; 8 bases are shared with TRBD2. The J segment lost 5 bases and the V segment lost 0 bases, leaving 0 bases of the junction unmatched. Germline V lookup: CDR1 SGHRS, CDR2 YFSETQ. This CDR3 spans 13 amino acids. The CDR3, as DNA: TGCGCCAGCAGCTTGGCGGGGGGGGAGACCCAGTACTTC. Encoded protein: CASSLAGGETQYF. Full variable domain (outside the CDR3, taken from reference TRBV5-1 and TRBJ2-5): KAGVTQTPRYLIKTRGQQVTLSCSPISGHRSVSWYQQTPGQGLQFLFEYFSETQRNKGNFPGRFSGRQFSNSRSEMNVSTLELGDSALYLCASSLAGGETQYFGPGTRLLVL.

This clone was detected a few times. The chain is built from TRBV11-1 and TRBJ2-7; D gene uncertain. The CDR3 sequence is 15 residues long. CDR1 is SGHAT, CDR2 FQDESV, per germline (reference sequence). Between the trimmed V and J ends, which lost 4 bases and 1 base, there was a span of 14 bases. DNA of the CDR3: TGTGCCAGCAGCTCTTCCGGGTCTTTTTCCTACGAGCAGTACTTC. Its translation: CASSSSGSFSYEQYF.

CDR3 sequence reads: CASSVGEGQAYNSPLHF. The CDR3, as DNA: TGTGCCAGTAGTGTAGGGGAGGGACAGGCCTATAATTCACCCCTCCACTTT. The chain has TRBV19 and TRBJ1-6, with 8 bases aligning to TRBD1. Germline CDR1 and CDR2: LNHDA and SQIVND (reference sequence). V was clipped by 5 bases and J by 2 bases; unmatched bases: 8. This CDR3 comprises 17 residues.

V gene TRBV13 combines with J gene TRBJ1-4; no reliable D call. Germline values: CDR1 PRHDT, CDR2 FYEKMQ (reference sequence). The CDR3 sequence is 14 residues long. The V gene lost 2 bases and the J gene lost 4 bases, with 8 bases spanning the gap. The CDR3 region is CASSLQAYNEKLFF. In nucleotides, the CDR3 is TGTGCCAGCAGCTTACAGGCCTATAATGAAAAACTGTTTTTT.